These T cell receptor beta chains were read from a single sample in a study of blood T cell repertoires in COVID-19. Data came from immunoSEQ multiplex PCR; TCRdb stores just in-frame clones and leaves some out. The sample lists 100,000 to 150,000 clones; over 75% were seen once. Material: peripheral blood. The source of these receptors is a man aged 55-75 years with acute or convalescent COVID-19. The conserved cysteine and the conserved F or W are not part of the CDR3 here. The order of the fields is J gene, V gene, clone size, CDR3 protein. Part of the rows lack a size; the others show once, few, many or a class for expanded clones.

>TRBJ2-6|TRBV4-2|NA
ASSPTGKTGANVLT
>TRBJ2-3|TRBV6-5|once
ASRVGLAPDTQY
>TRBJ2-1|TRBV9|once
ASSSGTGYGEQF
>TRBJ2-7|TRBV6-1|NA
ASSETGGRIYEQY
>TRBJ2-5|TRBV10-3|NA
AISEGSGRRETQY
>TRBJ1-4|TRBV19|NA
ASRSMSSRRGEKLF
>TRBJ1-1|TRBV3-1/TRBV3-2|few
ASSQEYRETEAF
>TRBJ1-6|TRBV5-1|NA
ASSFEESSYNSPLH
>TRBJ1-2|TRBV28|NA
ASSLSRLHGYT
>TRBJ2-1|TRBV11-2|NA
ASSFVNSASEQF
>TRBJ2-7|TRBV5-1|NA
ASAPGIAYEQY
>TRBJ2-2|TRBV3-1/TRBV3-2|NA
ASSQYTGELF
>TRBJ1-1|TRBV19|NA
AIKQGANTEAF
>TRBJ1-5|TRBV5-5|NA
ASSLDLPGNQPQH
>TRBJ1-1|TRBV20-1|once
SASSLIGGTEAF
>TRBJ1-1|TRBV28|NA
ASTSQALGMAF
>TRBJ2-3|TRBV15|once
ATSRGPAGGGTDTQY
>TRBJ1-2|TRBV18|NA
ASSPLRDRDDGYT
>TRBJ2-7|TRBV28|NA
ASRPGTSGATRD
>TRBJ2-7|TRBV7-9|NA
ASSFFSGGYEQY
>TRBJ1-2|TRBV28|NA
ASKDTINYGYT
>TRBJ2-1|TRBV6-5|NA
ASTELGTGEQF
>TRBJ1-1|TRBV28|NA
ASSQEQLNTEAF
>TRBJ2-5|TRBV14|NA
ATGQSNQETQY
>TRBJ1-5|TRBV5-1|NA
ASSTGTGEQPQH
>TRBJ1-2|TRBV7-8|NA
ASSHTGDYGYT
>TRBJ2-2|TRBV5-5|NA
ASSLGRGAVGELF
>TRBJ2-1|TRBV9|many
ASSPRTGGLGNEQF
>TRBJ1-1|TRBV9|once
ASSARTGGAPPAF
>TRBJ1-2|TRBV12-5|NA
ASGLVRGGYT
>TRBJ2-5|TRBV21-1|NA
ASSKSGKETQY
>TRBJ2-7|TRBV3-1/TRBV3-2|once
ASSPQTGREQY
>TRBJ2-3|TRBV27|NA
ASSLKGVSVVRNTQY
>TRBJ2-7|TRBV28|NA
ASSRTGGTYEQY
>TRBJ1-2|TRBV28|NA
ASSLLGPNYGYT
>TRBJ2-1|TRBV3-1/TRBV3-2|NA
ASSRGTSGSGEQF
>TRBJ2-2|TRBV7-8|once
ASSPGKGETGELF
>TRBJ2-4|TRBV3-1/TRBV3-2|NA
ASRASGRTDIQY
>TRBJ2-1|TRBV11-3|NA
ASSLGLARGNNEQF
>TRBJ1-1|TRBV5-1|NA
ASSLVGQGLNTEAF
>TRBJ2-1|TRBV4-1|NA
ASSQGGVYNEQF
>TRBJ1-1|TRBV21-1|NA
ASSPGTANTEAF
>TRBJ2-1|TRBV10-3|NA
AISAPGTSAYNEQF
>TRBJ2-1|TRBV27|once
ASSPFLGTNEQF
>TRBJ1-4|TRBV28|NA
ASTPVDRGNEKLF
>TRBJ2-1|TRBV5-1|NA
ASRPNDRAWEQF
>TRBJ1-3|TRBV27|NA
ASSLSPEGAGNTIY
>TRBJ1-1|TRBV5-1|NA
ASADPRGSGTEAF